These 3 T cell receptor beta chains were all obtained from the same sample, sequenced in a study of cytomegalovirus exposure and HLA in healthy donors. Use of 60 Vbeta and 13 Jbeta primers characterized the PCR. Clones were read by immunoSEQ multiplex PCR, and TCRdb kept only the in-frame ones, dropping some. This table has approximately 110,000 clones, just under 75% appearing once. Source material: PBMCs. The receptors originated from a man aged 55 to 69 in good health and CMV-seropositive.

The chain has TRBV14 and TRBJ1-2; D gene uncertain. Germline assignment: CDR1 SGHDN and CDR2 FVKESK. Trimming took off 3 bases at V and 4 bases at J, with 9 bases between the two ends. This CDR3 spans 13 amino acids. CDR3 region: CASSHGDFYGYTF. DNA for the CDR3: TGTGCCAGCAGCCACGGAGATTTCTATGGCTACACCTTC. Full variable domain (outside the CDR3, taken from reference TRBV14 and TRBJ1-2): EAGVTQFPSHSVIEKGQTVTLRCDPISGHDNLYWYRRVMGKEIKFLLHFVKESKQDESGMPNNRFLAERTGGTYSTLKVQPAELEDSGVYFCASSHGDFYGYTFGSGTRLTVV.

The genes are TRBV19 and TRBJ2-1; the D gene is possibly TRBD1 (6 bases). V was cut by 7 bases and J by 7 bases, with 20 bases left in between. Germline-derived CDR1 and CDR2 are LNHDA and SQIVND (reference sequence). The CDR3 is made up of 15 amino acids. The DNA of the CDR3 is TGTGCCAGTAAGGTCGTGGGGGCAATTAGGAATGAGCAGTTCTTC. Protein: CASKVVGAIRNEQFF.

This clone appeared a few times. The CDR3 loop reads CASTQGGYGYTF. The CDR3 coding sequence is TGTGCCAGCACTCAGGGTGGCTATGGCTACACCTTC. V usage is TRBV6-6 and J usage is TRBJ1-2; maybe TRBD1 (5 bases). V gave up 7 bases and J gave up 4 bases, with 10 bases separating them. The germline gives CDR1 MNHNY, CDR2 SVGAGI (reference sequence). The CDR3 is 12 residues long.